The sequence of this T cell receptor beta chain was determined in a study of cytotoxic CD8 clonotypes in ibrutinib-treated CLL. Study summary: Recorded responses included approximately 25 partial and 2 complete; following median about 68 months, approximately 15 stayed remitted and roughly twelve progressed. An average of around 250,000 productive templates and approximately 90,000 productive rearrangements was obtained per sample. Study-wide points: At baseline, clonality was higher than in age-matched healthy donors and correlated with CD8+ counts. Clonality grew at ibrutinib response; at progression, it decreased back toward baseline.

Notes on this clone: The antigen is undetermined.

Sequencing was performed with immunoSEQ multiplex PCR; in TCRdb, only in-frame clones are kept and a portion is missing. The repertoire consists of 70,000 to 85,000 clones, with around 82% occurring once and the leading ten covering under 8.5%. The CDR3 runs 15 residues. The trim removed 1 base at V and 1 base at J, leaving 3 bases unmatched. The germline gives CDR1 SGHVS, CDR2 FQNEAQ. The receptor was derived from a human donor with chronic lymphocytic leukemia. The chain combines TRBV7-8 with TRBJ2-7, with 8 positions matching TRBD1. Here the sequenced sample was PBMCs, taken at disease progression, from a patient treated with ibrutinib. CDR3 in amino acids: CASSLVQGASYEQYF. CDR3 nucleotides: TGTGCCAGCAGCTTAGTGCAGGGGGCTTCCTACGAGCAGTACTTC.